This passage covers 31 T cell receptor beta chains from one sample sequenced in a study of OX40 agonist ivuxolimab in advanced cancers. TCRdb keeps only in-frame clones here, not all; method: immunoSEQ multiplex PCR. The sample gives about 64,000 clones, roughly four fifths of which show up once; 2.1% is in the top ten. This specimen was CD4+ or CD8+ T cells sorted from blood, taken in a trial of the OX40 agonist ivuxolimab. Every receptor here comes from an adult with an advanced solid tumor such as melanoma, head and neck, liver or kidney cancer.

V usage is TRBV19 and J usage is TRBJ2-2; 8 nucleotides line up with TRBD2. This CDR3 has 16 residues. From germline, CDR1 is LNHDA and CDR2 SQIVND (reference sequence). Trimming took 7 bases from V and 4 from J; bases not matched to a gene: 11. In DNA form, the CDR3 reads TGTGCCAGTAAGCCCGGGGGGGGCCCAGGCACCGGGGAGCTGTTTTTT. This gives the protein CASKPGGGPGTGELFF.

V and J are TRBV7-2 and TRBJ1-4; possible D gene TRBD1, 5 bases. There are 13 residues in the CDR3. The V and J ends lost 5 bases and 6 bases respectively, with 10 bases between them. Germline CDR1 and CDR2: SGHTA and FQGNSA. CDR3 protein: CASSDGTDEKLFF. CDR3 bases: TGTGCCAGCAGCGATGGGACGGATGAAAAACTGTTTTTT.

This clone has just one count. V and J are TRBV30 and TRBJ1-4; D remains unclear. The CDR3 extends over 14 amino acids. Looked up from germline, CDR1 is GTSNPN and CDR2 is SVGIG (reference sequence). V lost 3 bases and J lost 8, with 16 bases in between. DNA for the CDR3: TGTGCCTGGAGGGACTTCCGGGGAGGGGAAAAACTGTTTTTT. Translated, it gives CAWRDFRGGEKLFF.

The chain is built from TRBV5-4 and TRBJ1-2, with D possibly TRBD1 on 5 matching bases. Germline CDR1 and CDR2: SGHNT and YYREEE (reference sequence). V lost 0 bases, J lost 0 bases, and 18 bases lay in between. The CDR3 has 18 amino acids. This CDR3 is CASSLGSRQGRTNYGYTF. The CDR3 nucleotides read TGTGCCAGCAGCTTGGGTTCTCGCCAGGGCAGAACTAACTATGGCTACACCTTC.

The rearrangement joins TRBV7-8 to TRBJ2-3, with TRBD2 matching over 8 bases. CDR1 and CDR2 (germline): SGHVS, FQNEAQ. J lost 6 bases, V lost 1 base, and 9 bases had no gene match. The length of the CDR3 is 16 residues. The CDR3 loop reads CASSLEGISGMDTQYF. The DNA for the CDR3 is TGTGCCAGCAGCTTAGAAGGGATTAGCGGGATGGATACGCAGTATTTT.

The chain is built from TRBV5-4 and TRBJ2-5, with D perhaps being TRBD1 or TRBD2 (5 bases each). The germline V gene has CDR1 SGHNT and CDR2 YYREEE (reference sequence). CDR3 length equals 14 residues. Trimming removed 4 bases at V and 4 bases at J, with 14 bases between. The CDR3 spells CASSTPGTPETQYF. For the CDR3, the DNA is TGTGCCAGCAGCACCCCAGGGACCCCAGAGACCCAGTACTTC.

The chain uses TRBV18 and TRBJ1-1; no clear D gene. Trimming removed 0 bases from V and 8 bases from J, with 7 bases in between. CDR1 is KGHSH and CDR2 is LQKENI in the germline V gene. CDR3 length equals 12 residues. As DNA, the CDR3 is TGTGCCAGCTCACCACCGTCGGGCGAAGCTTTCTTT. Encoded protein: CASSPPSGEAFF.

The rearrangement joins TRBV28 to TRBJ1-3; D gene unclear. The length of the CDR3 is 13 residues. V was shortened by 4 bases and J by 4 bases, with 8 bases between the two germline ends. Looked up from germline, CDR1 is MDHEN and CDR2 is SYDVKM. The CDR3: CASSSPGGNTIYF. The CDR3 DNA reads TGTGCCAGCAGTTCCCCGGGAGGAAACACCATATATTTT.

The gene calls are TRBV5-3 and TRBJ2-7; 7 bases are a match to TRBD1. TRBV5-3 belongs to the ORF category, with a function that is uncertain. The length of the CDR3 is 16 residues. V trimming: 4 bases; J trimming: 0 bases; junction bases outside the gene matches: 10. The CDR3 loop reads CARSGIRQGSSYEQYF. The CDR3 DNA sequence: TGTGCCAGAAGCGGAATTCGACAGGGATCCTCCTACGAGCAGTACTTC.

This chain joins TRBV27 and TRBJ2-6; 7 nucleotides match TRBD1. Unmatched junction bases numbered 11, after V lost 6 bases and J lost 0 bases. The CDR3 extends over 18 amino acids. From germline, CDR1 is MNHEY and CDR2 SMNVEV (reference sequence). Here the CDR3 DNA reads TGTGCCAGCAGCCCTGGACAGGTTATCACCTCTGGGGCCAACGTCCTGACTTTC. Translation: CASSPGQVITSGANVLTF. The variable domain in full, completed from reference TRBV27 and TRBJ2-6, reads EAQVTQNPRYLITVTGKKLTVTCSQNMNHEYMSWYRQDPGLGLRQIYYSMNVEVTDKGDVPEGYKVSRKEKRNFPLILESPSPNQTSLYFCASSPGQVITSGANVLTFGAGSRLTVL.

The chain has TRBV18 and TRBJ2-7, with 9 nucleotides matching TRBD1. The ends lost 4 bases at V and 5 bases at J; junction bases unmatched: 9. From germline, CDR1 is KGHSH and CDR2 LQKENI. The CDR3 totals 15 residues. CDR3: CASSRPGQGSDEQYF. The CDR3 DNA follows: TGTGCCAGCTCACGCCCGGGACAGGGTAGCGACGAGCAGTACTTC. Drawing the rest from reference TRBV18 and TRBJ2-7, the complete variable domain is NAGVMQNPRHLVRRRGQEARLRCSPMKGHSHVYWYRQLPEEGLKFMVYLQKENIIDESGMPKERFSAEFPKEGPSILRIQQVVRGDSAAYFCASSRPGQGSDEQYFGPGTRLTVT.

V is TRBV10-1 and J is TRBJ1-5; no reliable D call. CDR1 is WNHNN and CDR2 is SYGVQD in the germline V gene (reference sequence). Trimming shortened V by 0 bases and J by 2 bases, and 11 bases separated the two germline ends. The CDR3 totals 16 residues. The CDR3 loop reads CASSESPGEGNQPQHF. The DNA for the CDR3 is TGCGCCAGCAGTGAGTCTCCTGGAGAGGGCAATCAGCCCCAGCATTTT.

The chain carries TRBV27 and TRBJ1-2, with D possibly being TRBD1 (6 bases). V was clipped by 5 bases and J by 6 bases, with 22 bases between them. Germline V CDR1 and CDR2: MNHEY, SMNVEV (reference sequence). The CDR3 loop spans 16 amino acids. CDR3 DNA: TGTGCCAGCAGTCCCACGAGGGGGGCGATTGCGAATGGCTACACCTTC. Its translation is CASSPTRGAIANGYTF.

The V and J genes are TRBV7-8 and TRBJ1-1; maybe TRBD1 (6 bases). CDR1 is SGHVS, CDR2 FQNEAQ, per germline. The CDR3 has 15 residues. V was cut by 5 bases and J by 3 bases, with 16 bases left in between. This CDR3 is CASSPWGRGDTEAFF. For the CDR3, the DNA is TGTGCCAGCAGCCCCTGGGGGAGGGGGGACACTGAAGCTTTCTTT.

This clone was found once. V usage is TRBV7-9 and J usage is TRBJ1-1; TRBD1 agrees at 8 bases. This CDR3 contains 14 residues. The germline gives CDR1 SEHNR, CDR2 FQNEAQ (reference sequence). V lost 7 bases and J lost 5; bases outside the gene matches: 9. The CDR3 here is CASNDRGSWTEAFF. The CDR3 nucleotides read TGTGCCAGCAACGACAGGGGTTCGTGGACTGAAGCTTTCTTT.

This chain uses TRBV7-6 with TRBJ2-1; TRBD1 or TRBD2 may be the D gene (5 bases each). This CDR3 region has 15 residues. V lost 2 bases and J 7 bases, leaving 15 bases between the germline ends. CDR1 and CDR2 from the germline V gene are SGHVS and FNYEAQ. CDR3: CASSLWDERGNEQFF. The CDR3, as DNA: TGTGCCAGCAGCTTATGGGACGAACGGGGTAATGAGCAGTTCTTC.

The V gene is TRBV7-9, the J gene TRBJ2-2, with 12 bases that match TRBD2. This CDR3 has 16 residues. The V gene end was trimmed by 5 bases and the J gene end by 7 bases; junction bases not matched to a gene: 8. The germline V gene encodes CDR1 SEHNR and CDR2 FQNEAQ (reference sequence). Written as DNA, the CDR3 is TGTGCCAGCAGCCCTAGCGGGAGGGCCCAGCACGGGGAGCTGTTTTTT. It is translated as CASSPSGRAQHGELFF.

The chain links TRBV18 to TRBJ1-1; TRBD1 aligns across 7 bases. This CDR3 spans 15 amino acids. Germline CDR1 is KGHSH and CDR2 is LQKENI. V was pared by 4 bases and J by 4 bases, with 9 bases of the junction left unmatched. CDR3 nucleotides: TGTGCCAGCTCACGCAAGCAGGGGGAGGTCACTGAAGCTTTCTTT. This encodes CASSRKQGEVTEAFF.

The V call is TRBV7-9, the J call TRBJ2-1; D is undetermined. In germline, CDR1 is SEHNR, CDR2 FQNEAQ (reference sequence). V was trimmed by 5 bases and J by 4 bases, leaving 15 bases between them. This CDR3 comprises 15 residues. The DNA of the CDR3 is TGTGCCAGCAGCCCCCATGGTAACACATACAATGAGCAGTTCTTC. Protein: CASSPHGNTYNEQFF.

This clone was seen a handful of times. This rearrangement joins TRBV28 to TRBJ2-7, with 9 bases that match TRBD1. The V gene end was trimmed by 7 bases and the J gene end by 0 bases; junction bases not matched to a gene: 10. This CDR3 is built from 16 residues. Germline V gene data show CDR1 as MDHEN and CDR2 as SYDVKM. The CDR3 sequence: CASTPAGTGTSYEQYF. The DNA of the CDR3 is TGTGCCAGCACCCCTGCCGGGACAGGGACCTCCTACGAGCAGTACTTC. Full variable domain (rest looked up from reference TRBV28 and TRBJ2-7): DVKVTQSSRYLVKRTGEKVFLECVQDMDHENMFWYRQDPGLGLRLIYFSYDVKMKEKGDIPEGYSVSREKKERFSLILESASTNQTSMYLCASTPAGTGTSYEQYFGPGTRLTVT.

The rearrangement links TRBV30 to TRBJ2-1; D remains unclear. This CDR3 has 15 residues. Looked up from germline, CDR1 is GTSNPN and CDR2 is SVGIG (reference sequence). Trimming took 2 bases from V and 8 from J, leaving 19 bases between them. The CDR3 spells CAWSPAPPHGDEQFF. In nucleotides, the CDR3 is TGTGCCTGGAGTCCGGCCCCCCCCCATGGGGATGAGCAGTTCTTC.

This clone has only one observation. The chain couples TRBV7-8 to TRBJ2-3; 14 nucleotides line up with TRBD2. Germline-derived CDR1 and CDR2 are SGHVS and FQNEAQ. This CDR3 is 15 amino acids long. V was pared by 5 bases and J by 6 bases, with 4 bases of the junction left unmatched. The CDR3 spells CASSRLAGGGDTQYF. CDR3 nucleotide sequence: TGTGCCAGCAGCCGACTAGCGGGAGGGGGCGATACGCAGTATTTT.

The CDR3 loop reads CASMGPPANTDTQYF. The CDR3 nucleotides are TGTGCCAGCATGGGGCCGCCAGCAAACACAGATACGCAGTATTTT. This sequence joins TRBV6-6 and TRBJ2-3, with a tentative D call TRBD1 (5 bases). Germline CDR1 and CDR2: MNHNY and SVGAGI (reference sequence). Deletions cut 7 bases from V and 2 bases from J, with 16 bases between. The CDR3 contains 15 residues.

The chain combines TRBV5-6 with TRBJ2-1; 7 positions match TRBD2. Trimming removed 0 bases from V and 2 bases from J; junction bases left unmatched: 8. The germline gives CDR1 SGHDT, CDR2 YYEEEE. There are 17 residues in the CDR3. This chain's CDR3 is CASSLGFLAATYNEQFF. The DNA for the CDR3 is TGTGCCAGCAGCTTGGGATTCCTAGCGGCAACCTACAATGAGCAGTTCTTC.

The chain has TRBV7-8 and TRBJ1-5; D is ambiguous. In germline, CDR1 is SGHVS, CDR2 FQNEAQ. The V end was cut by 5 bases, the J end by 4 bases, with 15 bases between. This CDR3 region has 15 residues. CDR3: CASSRAPVGNQPQHF. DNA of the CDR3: TGTGCCAGCAGCCGAGCCCCGGTTGGAAATCAGCCCCAGCATTTT.

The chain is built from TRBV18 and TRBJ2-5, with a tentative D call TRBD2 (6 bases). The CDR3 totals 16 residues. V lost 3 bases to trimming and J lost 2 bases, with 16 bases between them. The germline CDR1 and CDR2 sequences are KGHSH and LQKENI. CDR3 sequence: CASSPRSPSAQETQYF. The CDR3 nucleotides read TGTGCCAGCTCACCCCGATCGCCTAGCGCGCAAGAGACCCAGTACTTC. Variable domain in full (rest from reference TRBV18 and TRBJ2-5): NAGVMQNPRHLVRRRGQEARLRCSPMKGHSHVYWYRQLPEEGLKFMVYLQKENIIDESGMPKERFSAEFPKEGPSILRIQQVVRGDSAAYFCASSPRSPSAQETQYFGPGTRLLVL.

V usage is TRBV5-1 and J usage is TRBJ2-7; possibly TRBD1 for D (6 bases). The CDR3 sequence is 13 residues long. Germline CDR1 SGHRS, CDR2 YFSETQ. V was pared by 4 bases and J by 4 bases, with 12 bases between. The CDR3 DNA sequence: TGCGCCAGCAGCCAGACAGGCTATTACGAGCAGTACTTC. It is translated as CASSQTGYYEQYF. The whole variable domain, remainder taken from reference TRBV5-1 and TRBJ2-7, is KAGVTQTPRYLIKTRGQQVTLSCSPISGHRSVSWYQQTPGQGLQFLFEYFSETQRNKGNFPGRFSGRQFSNSRSEMNVSTLELGDSALYLCASSQTGYYEQYFGPGTRLTVT.

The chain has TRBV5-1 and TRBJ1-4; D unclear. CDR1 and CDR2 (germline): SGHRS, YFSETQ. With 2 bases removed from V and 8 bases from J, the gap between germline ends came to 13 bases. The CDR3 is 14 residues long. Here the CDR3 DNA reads TGCGCCAGCAGCTTTTCGGGAATCAGGGAAAAACTGTTTTTT. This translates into CASSFSGIREKLFF.

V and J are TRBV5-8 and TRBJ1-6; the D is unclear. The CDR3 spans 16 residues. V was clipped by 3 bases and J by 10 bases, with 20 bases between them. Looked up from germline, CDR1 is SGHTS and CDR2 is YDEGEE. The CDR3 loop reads CASSSPGLGELSPLHF. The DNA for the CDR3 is TGTGCCAGCAGCTCGCCCGGTTTGGGTGAACTGTCACCCCTCCACTTT.

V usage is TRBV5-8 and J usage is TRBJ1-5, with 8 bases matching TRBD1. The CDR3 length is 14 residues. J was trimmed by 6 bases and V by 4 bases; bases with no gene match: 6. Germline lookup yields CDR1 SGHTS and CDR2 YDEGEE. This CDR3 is CASSQGDRGQPQHF. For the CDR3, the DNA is TGTGCCAGCAGCCAGGGTGACAGGGGTCAGCCCCAGCATTTT.

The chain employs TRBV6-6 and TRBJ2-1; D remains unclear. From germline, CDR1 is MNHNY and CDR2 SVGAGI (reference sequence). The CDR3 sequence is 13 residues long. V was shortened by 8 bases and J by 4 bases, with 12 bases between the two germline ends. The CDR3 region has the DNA TGTGCCAGCGGCTCCAGCTTTTACAATGAGCAGTTCTTC. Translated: CASGSSFYNEQFF.